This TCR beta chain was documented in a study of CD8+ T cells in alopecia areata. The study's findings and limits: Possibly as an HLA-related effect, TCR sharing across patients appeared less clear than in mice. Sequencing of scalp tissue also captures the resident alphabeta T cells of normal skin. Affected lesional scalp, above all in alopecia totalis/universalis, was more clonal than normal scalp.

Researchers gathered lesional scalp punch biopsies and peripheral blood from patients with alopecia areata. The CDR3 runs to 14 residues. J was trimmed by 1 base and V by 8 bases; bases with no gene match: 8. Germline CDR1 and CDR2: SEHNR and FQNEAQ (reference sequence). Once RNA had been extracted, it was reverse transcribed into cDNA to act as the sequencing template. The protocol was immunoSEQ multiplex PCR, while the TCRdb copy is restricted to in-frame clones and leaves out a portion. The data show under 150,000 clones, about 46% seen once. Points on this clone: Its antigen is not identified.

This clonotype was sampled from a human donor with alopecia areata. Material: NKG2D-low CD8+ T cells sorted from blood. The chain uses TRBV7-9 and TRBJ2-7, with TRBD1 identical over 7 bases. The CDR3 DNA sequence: TGTGCCAGCGTCCCCGGGACAGCATCCTACGAGCAGTACTTC. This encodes CASVPGTASYEQYF.